These 21 T cell receptor beta chains were all obtained from the same sample, sequenced in a study of blood T cells in healthy people across ages. It was with a sample-barcoded 5' primer and a J-beta primer mix that a second PCR of roughly 7 to 12 cycles was run. MiXCR, run by TCRdb on the 5' RACE reads, gives a single entry per CDR3 protein. This table holds 650,000 to 1,000,000 distinct CDR3 sequences, under 40% found once. The specimen was blood. The source is a man aged 18 to 29 in good health.

The chain combines TRBV11-1 with TRBJ1-1, with TRBD1 identical over 9 bases. V was pared by 8 bases and J by 8 bases, with 12 bases of the junction left unmatched. This CDR3 contains 14 residues. Germline CDR1 and CDR2: SGHAT and FQDESV (reference sequence). CDR3 in DNA: TGTGCCAGCGGAAGGACAGGGGAAGGAGGGGAAGCTTTCTTT. It translates to CASGRTGEGGEAFF.

The chain joins TRBV20-1 to TRBJ2-5; 10 nucleotides match TRBD1. Germline CDR1 and CDR2: DFQATT and SNEGSKA (reference sequence). The CDR3 spans 14 residues. The ends lost 5 bases at V and 5 bases at J; junction bases unmatched: 8. CDR3 bases: TGCAGTGCTGTCGCGGGACAGGGGTCGGAGACCCAGTACTTC. This codes for CSAVAGQGSETQYF.

There are a few counts of this clonotype. The chain employs TRBV7-2 and TRBJ1-1; D gene ambiguous. Trimming took off 1 base at V and 1 base at J, with 10 bases between the two ends. There are 15 residues in the CDR3. CDR1 is SGHTA and CDR2 is FQGNSA in the germline V gene. CDR3 sequence (DNA): TGTGCCAGCAGCTTAGTATGGCGGGGGAACACTGAAGCTTTCTTT. Translated: CASSLVWRGNTEAFF.

Regarding this clonotype: A much larger clone sits a single nucleotide away, making a read error possible. This chain links TRBV4-1 with TRBJ2-3; the D gene is possibly TRBD2 (6 bases). This CDR3 has 15 amino acids. The germline gives CDR1 MGHRA, CDR2 YSYEKL. The chain's CDR3 is CASSQGTGGGDTRYF. The CDR3 nucleotides read TGCGCCAGCAGCCAAGGAACCGGGGGAGGAGATACGCGGTATTTT.

This clonotype was recorded a few times. The J gene is TRBJ1-3, the V gene TRBV3-1; 9 nucleotides agree with TRBD1. Losses at the gene ends were 3 bases for V and 7 bases for J; bases not matched to a gene: 4. Germline assignment: CDR1 LGHDT and CDR2 YNNKEL (reference sequence). The CDR3 length is 14 residues. DNA for the CDR3: TGTGCCAGCAGCCAGGGGGACAGGGTCAACACCATATATTTT. This codes for CASSQGDRVNTIYF.

This clonotype has a handful of counts. CDR3 region: CASSSRTSGGYTGELFF. The CDR3 DNA is TGTGCCAGCAGCAGCAGGACTAGCGGGGGGTACACCGGGGAGCTGTTTTTT. The chain joins TRBV7-8 to TRBJ2-2; TRBD2 aligns across 14 bases. With 5 bases clipped from V and 3 bases from J, the junction kept 5 bases outside the gene matches. Germline V gene sequence: CDR1 SGHVS, CDR2 FQNEAQ. The CDR3 contains 17 residues.

This clonotype was counted between two and nine times. The chain uses TRBV12-3 or TRBV12-4 and TRBJ2-3; D not certain. The V end lost 5 bases, the J end lost 5 bases, and 11 bases lay between the germline ends. The CDR3 has 13 residues. The CDR3 here is CASSVYSGDTQYF. Written as DNA, the CDR3 is TGTGCCAGCAGTGTCTACAGTGGAGATACGCAGTATTTT.

This chain connects TRBV4-1 to TRBJ2-4; possibly TRBD1 or TRBD2 for D (5 bases each). TRBJ2-7 matches the DNA end more closely, so the J call is doubtful. The V gene's germline CDR1 is MGHRA and CDR2 YSYEKL. CDR3 size: 16 residues. CDR3 loop: CASSQGDLLITYEQYF. The CDR3 DNA follows: TGCGCCAGCAGCCAGGGGGATTTACTTATTACCTACGAGCAGTACTTC.

This clonotype was seen a few times. This chain joins TRBV11-2 and TRBJ2-4, with no clear D. The CDR3 is 18 residues long. Trimming cost V 1 base and J 1 base, with 17 bases left between them. Germline CDR1 SGHAT, CDR2 FQNNGV. The chain's CDR3 is CASSLAPAPGLAKNIQYF. The CDR3 DNA follows: TGTGCCAGCAGCTTAGCCCCCGCCCCTGGGTTGGCCAAAAACATTCAGTACTTC.

This clonotype has a handful of counts. The chain combines TRBV20-1 with TRBJ1-2; D is unclear. Per germline, CDR1 DFQATT and CDR2 SNEGSKA (reference sequence). Trimming shortened V by 0 bases and J by 3 bases, and 11 bases separated the two germline ends. The CDR3 is 14 residues long. CDR3 sequence reads: CSARDPGIHYGYTF. Here the CDR3 DNA reads TGCAGTGCTAGAGATCCGGGGATCCACTATGGCTACACCTTC.

This clonotype turned up a few times. The chain uses TRBV9 and TRBJ2-1, with D possibly matching TRBD2 (5 bases). The J call is uncertain, as TRBJ2-7 better fits the DNA end. This CDR3 contains 15 residues. CDR1 is SGDLS, CDR2 YYNGEE, per germline. CDR3 region: CASSVVGSSYNEQYF. DNA of the CDR3: TGTGCCAGCAGCGTAGTTGGGAGCTCCTACAATGAGCAGTACTTC.

This clonotype was seen more than once but under ten times. The junction shows a germline mismatch at one end, possibly a read error. CDR3 DNA: TGTGCCAGCAGTCCCGGACAGGGCCCTTCACCCCCCCACTTT. Translating it yields CASSPGQGPSPPHF. This rearrangement joins TRBV12-3 or TRBV12-4 to TRBJ1-6; 8 nucleotides match TRBD1. The CDR3 is 14 residues long.

This clonotype was counted a few times. This sequence joins TRBV29-1 and TRBJ1-4; D might be TRBD1 (6 bases). The CDR3 covers 13 residues. In germline, CDR1 is SQVTM, CDR2 ANQGSEA. Between the trimmed V and J ends, which lost 4 bases and 7 bases, there was a span of 13 bases. The CDR3, as DNA: TGCAGCGTTGGGCCCAGGGGTGGTGAAAAACTGTTTTTT. Its protein product is CSVGPRGGEKLFF.

This clonotype was picked up a small number of times. This chain uses TRBV5-1 with TRBJ2-3; TRBD1 matches 7 bases. CDR3 length: 17 amino acids. Unmatched junction bases numbered 7, after V lost 0 bases and J lost 0 bases. The V gene's germline CDR1 is SGHRS and CDR2 YFSETQ. CDR3 nucleotide sequence: TGCGCCAGCAGCTTGGTAGGGGACAGAGAAAGCACAGATACGCAGTATTTT. It encodes CASSLVGDRESTDTQYF.

This chain uses TRBV5-1 with TRBJ1-1; tentatively, D is TRBD1 (6 bases). This CDR3 is 14 amino acids long. Germline assignment: CDR1 SGHRS and CDR2 YFSETQ. V lost 0 bases and J lost 3, with 9 bases in between. The CDR3 loop reads CASSLVGAHTEAFF. The CDR3 DNA is TGCGCCAGCAGCTTGGTGGGGGCGCACACTGAAGCTTTCTTT.

The chain recombines TRBV20-1 with TRBJ2-4, with TRBD2 as a possible D gene (7 bases). Germline CDR1 DFQATT, CDR2 SNEGSKA (reference sequence). V gave up 6 bases and J gave up 13 bases, with 19 bases separating them. This CDR3 region has 12 residues. The CDR3 loop is CSASLGGVEQYF. In DNA, the CDR3 is TGCAGTGCCAGTTTAGGGGGGGTTGAGCAGTACTTC.

This clonotype has a handful of counts. The chain has TRBV5-1 and TRBJ2-5; unclear D gene. V was shortened by 6 bases and J by 2 bases, with 14 bases between the two germline ends. The CDR3 is 14 residues long. Germline CDR1 and CDR2: SGHRS and YFSETQ. The CDR3, as DNA: TGCGCCAGCACCTTTATGGCCGATCAAGAGACCCAGTACTTC. Protein sequence: CASTFMADQETQYF.

This chain connects TRBV20-1 to TRBJ1-5, with no clear D. From germline, CDR1 is DFQATT and CDR2 SNEGSKA (reference sequence). The length of the CDR3 is 13 residues. Trimming left V 2 bases short and J 0 bases short, with 5 bases between. CDR3 bases: TGCAGTGCTAGATCGCATAGCAATCAGCCCCAGCATTTT. Residues: CSARSHSNQPQHF.

This clonotype showed up just a few times. This chain joins TRBV5-1 and TRBJ1-1; D might be TRBD1 (5 bases). The CDR3 totals 15 residues. Germline loops: CDR1 SGHRS, CDR2 YFSETQ. V was shortened by 0 bases and J by 4 bases, with 13 bases between the two germline ends. CDR3 sequence reads: CASSLDGGYITEAFF. DNA for the CDR3: TGCGCCAGCAGCTTGGACGGGGGGTACATCACTGAAGCTTTCTTT. The entire variable domain, with the rest obtained from reference TRBV5-1 and TRBJ1-1, is as follows: KAGVTQTPRYLIKTRGQQVTLSCSPISGHRSVSWYQQTPGQGLQFLFEYFSETQRNKGNFPGRFSGRQFSNSRSEMNVSTLELGDSALYLCASSLDGGYITEAFFGQGTRLTVV.

The table lists this clonotype with many counts. V usage is TRBV6-5 and J usage is TRBJ2-5, with 8 bases aligning to TRBD2. J gave up 3 bases and V 2 bases, and 2 bases lay outside the gene matches. Germline lookup yields CDR1 MNHEY and CDR2 SVGAGI. The CDR3 totals 14 residues. In DNA form, the CDR3 reads TGTGCCAGCAGTTACGAACTAGCGGAAGAGACCCAGTACTTC. This sequence encodes CASSYELAEETQYF.

The genes are TRBV20-1 and TRBJ1-1; 7 nucleotides line up with TRBD1. The junction had 5 bases not matched to a gene; V was cut back by 2 bases and J by 5 bases. The CDR3 has 13 amino acids. Germline V gene data show CDR1 as DFQATT and CDR2 as SNEGSKA (reference sequence). The CDR3: CSARTGALTEAFF. For the CDR3, the DNA is TGCAGTGCTAGAACAGGGGCGTTAACTGAAGCTTTCTTT.